This T cell receptor (beta chain) was sequenced in a study of blood T cell repertoires in COVID-19. Across the study: Sites across the United States, Italy and Spain contributed samples from acute and convalescent COVID-19.

Sequencing was performed with immunoSEQ multiplex PCR; in TCRdb, only in-frame clones are kept and a portion is missing. The data hold approximately 260,000 clones, with 90% to 95% observed a single time. Trimming took 5 bases from V and 8 from J, leaving 21 bases between them. CDR1 is MNHEY and CDR2 is SVGAGI in the germline V gene. The CDR3 is made up of 15 amino acids. Assignments of participants to cohorts depended upon their own reported clinical history. The chain carries TRBV6-5 and TRBJ1-2; D is perhaps TRBD1 (5 bases). The sequencing input was PBMCs or T cells enriched from blood (not recorded which). The origin of this receptor is a woman younger than 35 who had recovered from COVID-19. The CDR3 is CASSRGVPGESGYTF. DNA of the CDR3: TGTGCCAGCAGTCGGGGGGTCCCGGGGGAATCCGGCTACACCTTC.